This T cell receptor beta chain was sequenced for a study of cytomegalovirus exposure and HLA in healthy donors. Primers: 60 Vbeta forward and 13 Jbeta reverse. TCRdb keeps only in-frame clones here, not all; method: immunoSEQ multiplex PCR. The profile covers some 120,000 clones, with less than 80% appearing a single time and 1.5% to 2.5% taken by the ten largest. Germline V gene sequence: CDR1 SNHLY, CDR2 FYNNEI. The length of the CDR3 is 13 residues. V was shortened by 6 bases and J by 5 bases, with 11 bases between the two germline ends. Source material: PBMCs. The source is a man aged 45-65 years in good health and CMV-seronegative. The V and J genes are TRBV2 and TRBJ2-1, with a tentative D call TRBD1 (6 bases). The CDR3 loop reads CASSRGMNNEQFF. Here the CDR3 DNA reads TGTGCCAGCAGCAGGGGTATGAACAATGAGCAGTTCTTC.